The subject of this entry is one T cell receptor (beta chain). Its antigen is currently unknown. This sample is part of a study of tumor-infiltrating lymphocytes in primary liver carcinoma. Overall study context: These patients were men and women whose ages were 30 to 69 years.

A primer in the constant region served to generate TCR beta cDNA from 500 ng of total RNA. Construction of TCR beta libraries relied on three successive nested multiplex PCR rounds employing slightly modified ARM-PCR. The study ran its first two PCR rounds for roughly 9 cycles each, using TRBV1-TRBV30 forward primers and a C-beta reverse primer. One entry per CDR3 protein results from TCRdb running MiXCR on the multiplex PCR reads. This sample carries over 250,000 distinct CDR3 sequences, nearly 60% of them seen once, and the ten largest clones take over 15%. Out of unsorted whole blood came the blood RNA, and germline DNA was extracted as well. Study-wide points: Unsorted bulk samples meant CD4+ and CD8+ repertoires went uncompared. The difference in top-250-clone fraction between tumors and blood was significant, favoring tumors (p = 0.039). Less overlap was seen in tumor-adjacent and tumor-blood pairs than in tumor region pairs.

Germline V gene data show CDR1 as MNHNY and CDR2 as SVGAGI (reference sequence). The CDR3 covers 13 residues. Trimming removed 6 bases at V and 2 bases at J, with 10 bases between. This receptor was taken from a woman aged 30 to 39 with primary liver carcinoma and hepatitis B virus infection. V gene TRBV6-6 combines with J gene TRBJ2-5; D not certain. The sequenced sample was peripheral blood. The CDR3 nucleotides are TGTGCCAGCAGGAACACCGGACAAGAGACCCAGTACTTC. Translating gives CASRNTGQETQYF.